The rows below give T cell receptor beta chains drawn from one sample of a study of cytomegalovirus exposure and HLA in healthy donors. Here immunoSEQ multiplex PCR was the method, and the copy in TCRdb shows in-frame clones only, minus some. Here the sample spans roughly 190,000 clones, 87% being singletons. The sequenced sample consisted of PBMCs. The receptors shown here come from a boy younger than 10 in good health and CMV-seronegative. The CDR3 runs from the conserved cysteine through the conserved F or W. Fields, in order: D gene, clone size, V gene, J gene, CDR3 protein, CDR3 DNA. A D gene is named only where the DNA matches it firmly. A clone size is listed for some rows: how often the clone was seen (once, few, many), or a class if it is expanded.

-	-	TRBV30	TRBJ2-3	CAWSYRDSDTDTQYF	TGTGCCTGGAGTTACCGGGACTCAGACACAGATACGCAGTATTTT
-	-	TRBV6-6	TRBJ2-1	CASSYPRAGQQFF	TGTGCCAGCAGTTATCCTCGGGCAGGGCAGCAGTTCTTC
-	few	TRBV2	TRBJ1-2	CASIPQGSNYGYTF	TGTGCCAGCATCCCACAGGGATCGAACTATGGCTACACCTTC
TRBD1	-	TRBV5-1	TRBJ2-7	CASGSGQGPYEQYF	TGCGCCAGCGGCTCAGGACAGGGCCCCTACGAGCAGTACTTC
TRBD2	-	TRBV27	TRBJ2-3	CASSDPLRGGFTDTQYF	TGTGCCAGCAGTGACCCTTTGAGGGGAGGGTTCACAGATACGCAGTATTTT
-	-	TRBV5-1	TRBJ2-7	CASSLEPHYEQYF	TGCGCCAGCAGCTTAGAGCCGCACTACGAGCAGTACTTC
TRBD1	-	TRBV14	TRBJ2-7	CASRPGQSYEQYF	TGTGCCAGCAGACCGGGACAGTCCTACGAGCAGTACTTC
-	-	TRBV9	TRBJ1-6	CASSLADSYNSPLHF	TGTGCCAGCAGCCTAGCGGACAGCTATAATTCACCCCTCCACTTT
TRBD1	-	TRBV19	TRBJ1-1	CASSMDRGMNTEAFF	TGTGCCAGTAGTATGGACAGGGGGATGAACACTGAAGCTTTCTTT
TRBD1	-	TRBV28	TRBJ1-6	CASKGQNNSPLHF	TGTGCCAGCAAGGGACAGAATAATTCACCCCTCCACTTT
TRBD2	few	TRBV7-4	TRBJ2-1	CASSFSSSGSGEQFF	TGTGCCAGCAGCTTTTCGAGTAGCGGGAGTGGTGAGCAGTTCTTC
-	-	TRBV7-6	TRBJ1-3	CASSHSQDTIYF	TGTGCCAGCAGCCACTCTCAGGACACCATATATTTT
TRBD1	-	TRBV5-1	TRBJ1-3	CASSSGQGFSGNTIYF	TGCGCCAGCAGCTCGGGACAGGGGTTTTCTGGAAACACCATATATTTT
-	-	TRBV7-9	TRBJ1-2	CASSSQGNGYTF	TGTGCCAGCAGCTCCCAGGGGAACGGCTACACCTTC
-	once	TRBV28	TRBJ2-7	CASAYGFYEQYF	TGTGCCAGCGCATATGGCTTTTACGAGCAGTACTTC
TRBD1	-	TRBV6-5	TRBJ1-1	CASSYPGQGTEAFF	TGTGCCAGCAGTTACCCTGGACAGGGCACTGAAGCTTTCTTT
-	few	TRBV18	TRBJ1-1	CASSPPKGENTEAFF	TGTGCCAGCTCACCACCAAAGGGGGAGAACACTGAAGCTTTCTTT
-	-	TRBV6-1	TRBJ2-7	CASSRALTGTWEQYF	TGTGCCAGCAGCCGCGCACTGACAGGTACCTGGGAGCAGTACTTC
-	-	TRBV7-9	TRBJ1-3	CASSLSRISGNTIYF	TGTGCCAGCAGCTTATCCAGGATCTCTGGAAACACCATATATTTT
-	few	TRBV7-9	TRBJ1-5	CASSLEGDQPQHF	TGTGCCAGCAGCTTAGAAGGGGATCAGCCCCAGCATTTT
-	-	TRBV5-1	TRBJ2-1	CASSLVTPTNEQFF	TGCGCCAGCAGCTTGGTTACGCCTACCAATGAGCAGTTCTTC
TRBD2	-	TRBV7-6	TRBJ2-3	CASSVSGGRDTQYF	TGTGCCAGCAGCGTTAGCGGGGGGCGAGATACGCAGTATTTT
TRBD2	-	TRBV5-1	TRBJ2-2	CASSLNPPTSGWNTGELFF	TGCGCCAGCAGCCTAAACCCCCCGACTAGCGGATGGAACACCGGGGAGCTGTTTTTT
-	-	TRBV29-1	TRBJ2-5	CSVWRDEETQYF	TGCAGCGTTTGGAGGGATGAGGAGACCCAGTACTTC
-	-	TRBV5-6	TRBJ2-2	CASSLGPREELFF	TGTGCCAGCAGCTTGGGACCCAGGGAGGAGCTGTTTTTT
TRBD2	-	TRBV7-8	TRBJ2-2	CASSLFRAGGLRGELFF	TGTGCCAGCAGCTTATTCAGGGCGGGAGGGCTGCGCGGGGAGCTGTTTTTT
TRBD1	-	TRBV29-1	TRBJ1-1	CSVTNPTGDGTEAFF	TGCAGCGTTACCAACCCTACAGGGGATGGGACTGAAGCTTTCTTT
TRBD1	-	TRBV23-1	TRBJ1-4	CASSHSRDRVNEKLFF	TGCGCCAGCAGTCACTCGCGGGACAGGGTGAATGAAAAACTGTTTTTT
-	-	TRBV11-3	TRBJ2-2	CASSLGASNTGELFF	TGTGCCAGCAGCTTAGGGGCAAGCAACACCGGGGAGCTGTTTTTT
-	-	TRBV28	TRBJ1-1	CASSPIGNTEAFF	TGTGCCAGCAGCCCTATCGGGAACACTGAAGCTTTCTTT
TRBD1	few	TRBV28	TRBJ1-1	CASSLLGQGNTEAFF	TGTGCCAGCAGTTTATTGGGACAGGGGAACACTGAAGCTTTCTTT
TRBD2	-	TRBV4-1	TRBJ2-7	CASSRSGGESYEQYF	TGCGCCAGCAGCCGTAGCGGGGGGGAATCCTACGAGCAGTACTTC
-	-	TRBV6-1	TRBJ1-5	CASSPTASNQPQHF	TGTGCCAGCAGCCCTACCGCTAGCAATCAGCCCCAGCATTTT
-	once	TRBV19	TRBJ1-2	CASSKDRTAHYGYTF	TGTGCCAGTAGTAAAGATCGGACAGCTCACTATGGCTACACCTTC
-	-	TRBV27	TRBJ2-1	CASSLSLYNEQFF	TGTGCCAGCAGTTTGTCCCTTTACAATGAGCAGTTCTTC
-	-	TRBV7-8	TRBJ2-1	CASSLAGQRLNNEQFF	TGTGCCAGCAGCTTAGCTGGGCAGAGATTGAACAATGAGCAGTTCTTC
TRBD1	once	TRBV10-3	TRBJ1-5	CAISESTGGLGQPQHF	TGTGCCATCAGTGAGTCGACAGGGGGCTTAGGTCAGCCCCAGCATTTT
TRBD2	-	TRBV5-6	TRBJ2-3	CASSLTSGWEITDTQYF	TGTGCCAGCAGCTTGACTAGCGGGTGGGAAATCACAGATACGCAGTATTTT
-	-	TRBV4-2	TRBJ1-2	CASSQHGTDYSNYGYTF	TGTGCCAGCAGCCAGCACGGGACTGACTACTCTAACTATGGCTACACCTTC
TRBD1	-	TRBV15	TRBJ2-7	CATSRELKDRGYRYEQYF	TGTGCCACCAGCAGAGAATTAAAGGACAGGGGCTATCGCTACGAGCAGTACTTC
TRBD1	-	TRBV18	TRBJ2-7	CASSPGQGTTYEQYF	TGTGCCAGCTCACCCGGACAGGGGACGACCTACGAGCAGTACTTC
-	once	TRBV5-1	TRBJ1-4	CASSPGESKNEKLFF	TGCGCCAGCAGCCCCGGTGAGTCCAAGAATGAAAAACTGTTTTTT
-	-	TRBV7-9	TRBJ2-1	CSSSLVSDEQFF	TGTTCCAGCAGCTTAGTTTCCGATGAGCAGTTCTTC
-	-	TRBV5-1	TRBJ2-5	CASSLTGETQYF	TGCGCCAGCAGCCTCACGGGGGAGACCCAGTACTTC
-	few	TRBV10-2	TRBJ1-6	CASRSPTVANSPLHF	TGCGCCAGCAGAAGTCCCACGGTCGCGAATTCACCCCTCCACTTT
-	-	TRBV9	TRBJ1-2	CASSPRSTNYGYTF	TGTGCCAGCAGCCCCAGGTCCACTAACTATGGCTACACCTTC